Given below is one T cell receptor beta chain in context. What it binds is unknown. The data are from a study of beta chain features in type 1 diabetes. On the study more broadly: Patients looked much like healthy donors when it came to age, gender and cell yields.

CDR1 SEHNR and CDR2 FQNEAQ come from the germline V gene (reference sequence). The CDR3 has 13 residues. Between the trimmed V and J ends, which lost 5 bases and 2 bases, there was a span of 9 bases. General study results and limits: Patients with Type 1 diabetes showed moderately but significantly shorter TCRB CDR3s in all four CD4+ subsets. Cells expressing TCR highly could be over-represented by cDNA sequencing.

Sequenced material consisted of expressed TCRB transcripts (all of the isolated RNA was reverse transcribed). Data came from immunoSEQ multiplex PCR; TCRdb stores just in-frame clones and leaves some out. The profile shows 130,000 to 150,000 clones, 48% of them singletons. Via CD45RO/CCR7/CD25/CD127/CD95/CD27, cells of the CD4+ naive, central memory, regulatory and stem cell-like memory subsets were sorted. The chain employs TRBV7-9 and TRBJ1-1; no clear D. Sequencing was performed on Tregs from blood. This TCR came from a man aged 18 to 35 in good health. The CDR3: CASSRDINTEAFF. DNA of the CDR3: TGTGCCAGCAGCCGAGACATAAACACTGAAGCTTTCTTT.